This T cell receptor (beta chain) was sequenced in a study of T cell responses to AZD1222 COVID-19 vaccine. Study-wide points: Spike-wide coverage was observed for vaccine-associated CD4 TCRs, with dominant responses at 160-218 and 743-854. Per reports, nearly half of all spike-specific TCRs target regions that are unmutated in variants. Clonal diversity was possibly underestimated; the donors were predominantly white British and more often female. In all cases, repertoires were sampled only after the peak T cell response.

Measured with immunoSEQ multiplex PCR; TCRdb has only the in-frame clones, and not every one. The sample carries 80,000 to 90,000 clones, over 85% recorded once. This clone was detected a few times. Its cognate antigen is unknown. The sample carries other DNA sequences with the same CDR3. The sequence was collected from an adult in good health. The starting material was peripheral blood, obtained on day 0 of AZD1222 vaccination.

CDR3 nucleotide sequence: TGCGCCAGCAGCCAAGATCCAGGGGGAGGGGATGAGCAGTTCTTC. This gives the protein CASSQDPGGGDEQFF. This chain connects TRBV4-1 to TRBJ2-1; D may correspond to TRBD1 or TRBD2 (7 bases each). This CDR3 has 15 residues. Trimming took off 0 bases at V and 8 bases at J, with 14 bases between the two ends. The germline V gene has CDR1 MGHRA and CDR2 YSYEKL.